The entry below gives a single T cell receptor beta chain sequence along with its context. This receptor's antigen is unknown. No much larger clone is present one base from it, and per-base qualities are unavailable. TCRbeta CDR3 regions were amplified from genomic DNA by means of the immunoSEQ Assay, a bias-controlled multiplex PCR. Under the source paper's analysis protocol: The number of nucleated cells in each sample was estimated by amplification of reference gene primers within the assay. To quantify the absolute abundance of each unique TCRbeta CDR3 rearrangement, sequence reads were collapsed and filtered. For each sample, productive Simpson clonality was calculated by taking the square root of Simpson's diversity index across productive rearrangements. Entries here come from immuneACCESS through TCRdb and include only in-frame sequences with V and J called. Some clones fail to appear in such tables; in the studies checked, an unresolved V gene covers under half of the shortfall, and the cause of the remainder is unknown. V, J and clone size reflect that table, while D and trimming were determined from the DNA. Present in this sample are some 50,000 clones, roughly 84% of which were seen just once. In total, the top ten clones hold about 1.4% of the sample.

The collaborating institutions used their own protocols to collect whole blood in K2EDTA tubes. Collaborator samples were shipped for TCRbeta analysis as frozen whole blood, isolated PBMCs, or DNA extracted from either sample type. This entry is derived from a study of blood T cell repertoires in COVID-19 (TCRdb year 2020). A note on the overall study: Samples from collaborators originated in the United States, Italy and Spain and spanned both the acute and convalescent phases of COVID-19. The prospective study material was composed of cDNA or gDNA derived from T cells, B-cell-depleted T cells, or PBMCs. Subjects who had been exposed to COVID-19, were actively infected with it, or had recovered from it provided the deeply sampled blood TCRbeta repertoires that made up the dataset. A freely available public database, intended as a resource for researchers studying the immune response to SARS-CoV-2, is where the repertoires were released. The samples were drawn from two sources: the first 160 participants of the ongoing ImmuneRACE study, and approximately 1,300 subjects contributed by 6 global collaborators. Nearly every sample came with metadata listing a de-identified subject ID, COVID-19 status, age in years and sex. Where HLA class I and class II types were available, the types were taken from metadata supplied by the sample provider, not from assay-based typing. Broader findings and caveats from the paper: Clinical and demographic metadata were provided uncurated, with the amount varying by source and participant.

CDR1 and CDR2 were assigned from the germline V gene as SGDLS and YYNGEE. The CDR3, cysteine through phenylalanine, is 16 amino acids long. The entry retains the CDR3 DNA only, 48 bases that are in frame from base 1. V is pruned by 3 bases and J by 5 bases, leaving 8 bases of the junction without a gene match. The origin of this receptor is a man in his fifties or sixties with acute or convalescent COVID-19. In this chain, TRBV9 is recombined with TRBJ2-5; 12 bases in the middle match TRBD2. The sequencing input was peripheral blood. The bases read TGTGCCAGCAGCGCATCTAGCGGGGGGGCCGGTGAGACCCAGTACTTC. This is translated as CASSASSGGAGETQYF.